The 29 T cell receptor beta chains presented below share a single source sample, sequenced in a study of T cell repertoires in cytomegalovirus infection. Their antigen targets remain unknown. One entry per CDR3 protein, called by TCRdb with MiXCR from the reads. The sample holds about 700,000 distinct CDR3 sequences, 30% to 40% seen once. Material: cultured PBMCs, obtained from culture after CMV antigen stimulation. The receptor source for this set is a human donor in good health (CMV status not recorded). Some clones in this sample may be carry-over from other donors' samples.

This sequence joins TRBV5-1 and TRBJ1-2, with 8 bases aligning to TRBD1. CDR3 size: 16 residues. Germline values: CDR1 SGHRS, CDR2 YFSETQ. V shed 3 bases and J 7 bases; nucleotides not matched to a gene: 14. Written as DNA, the CDR3 is TGCGCCAGCAGCTCGGGGGACCTGACAGGGGATGGTGGCTACACCTTC. Translated, it gives CASSSGDLTGDGGYTF.

This chain uses TRBV20-1 with TRBJ1-1; weak D call: TRBD1 (6 bases). Germline CDR1 DFQATT, CDR2 SNEGSKA (reference sequence). Trimming left V 0 bases short and J 1 base short, with 24 bases between. The CDR3 has 19 residues. The CDR3 nucleotides are TGCAGTGCTAGAGATTACCGAGGGGGATATGTCGGTAGGAACACTGAAGCTTTCTTT. Its protein product is CSARDYRGGYVGRNTEAFF.

The chain employs TRBV5-4 and TRBJ2-1; D is uncertain. V lost 6 bases, J lost 6 bases, and 10 bases lay in between. CDR3 size: 12 residues. Germline assignment: CDR1 SGHNT and CDR2 YYREEE (reference sequence). In nucleotides, the CDR3 is TGTGCCAGCACCACCCCCCCCAATGAGCAGTTCTTC. Its translation: CASTTPPNEQFF.

This chain uses TRBV6-6 with TRBJ2-3; 7 bases match TRBD1. With V trimmed by 0 bases and J by 6 bases, 6 bases remained unmatched. The CDR3 extends over 15 amino acids. CDR1 is MNHNY, CDR2 SVGAGI, per germline (reference sequence). CDR3 in DNA: TGTGCCAGCAGTTACTCCAGACAGGGTGGTGATACGCAGTATTTT. Translated: CASSYSRQGGDTQYF.

This clonotype was observed a handful of times. The gene calls are TRBV6-4 and TRBJ2-5; 12 bases map to TRBD1. V lost 2 bases and J lost 5; bases outside the gene matches: 3. The germline V gene encodes CDR1 MRHNA and CDR2 SNTAGT. CDR3 size: 15 residues. The CDR3 loop is CASSDGTGGAETQYF. DNA for the CDR3: TGTGCCAGCAGTGACGGGACAGGGGGCGCGGAGACCCAGTACTTC.

This clonotype was found many times. The chain carries TRBV7-6 and TRBJ1-4; D unresolved. CDR1 and CDR2 (germline): SGHVS, FNYEAQ. The V end lost 2 bases, the J end lost 0 bases, and 10 bases lay between the germline ends. CDR3 length: 16 residues. The chain's CDR3 is CASSLFPDATNEKLFF. CDR3 DNA sequence: TGTGCCAGCAGCTTATTCCCGGATGCAACTAATGAAAAACTGTTTTTT.

The chain is built from TRBV6-6 and TRBJ2-3; TRBD2 matches 11 bases. Trimming at V came to 0 bases and at J to 4 bases, leaving 9 bases not matched to a gene. This CDR3 is built from 18 residues. CDR1 is MNHNY, CDR2 SVGAGI, per germline (reference sequence). The CDR3 DNA reads TGTGCCAGCAGTTACTCGGGTAGGCTAGCGGGAGGAGCAGATACGCAGTATTTT. This gives the protein CASSYSGRLAGGADTQYF.

The rearrangement joins TRBV20-1 to TRBJ2-4; D ambiguous. CDR1 is DFQATT, CDR2 SNEGSKA, per germline (reference sequence). The V end was cut by 5 bases, the J end by 0 bases, with 8 bases between. The CDR3 loop spans 13 amino acids. The CDR3 sequence is CSAVVQAKNIQYF. CDR3 in DNA: TGCAGTGCTGTTGTACAAGCCAAAAACATTCAGTACTTC.

This chain links TRBV19 with TRBJ1-2, with D possibly matching TRBD1 (5 bases). The length of the CDR3 is 16 residues. The germline V gene has CDR1 LNHDA and CDR2 SQIVND (reference sequence). V was pared by 5 bases and J by 1 base, with 17 bases between. The CDR3, as DNA: TGTGCCAGTAGTCGGGGAAACGGGGCAAGTAACTATGGCTACACCTTC. The encoded protein is CASSRGNGASNYGYTF.

The chain has TRBV12-3 or TRBV12-4 and TRBJ1-6, with a possible D match to TRBD1 (6 bases). The germline V and J ends were trimmed by 6 bases and 7 bases, with 13 bases remaining between them. This CDR3 is built from 14 residues. CDR3 coding DNA: TGTGCCAGCAGAAACGGACAGACAAATTCACCCCTCCACTTT. This translates into CASRNGQTNSPLHF.

The V call is TRBV27, the J call TRBJ2-7; 11 bases are shared with TRBD2. The CDR3 contains 16 residues. Trimming removed 3 bases from V and 1 base from J; junction bases left unmatched: 5. The germline V gene has CDR1 MNHEY and CDR2 SMNVEV (reference sequence). CDR3 sequence reads: CASSFSLAGVSYEQYF. CDR3 DNA sequence: TGTGCCAGCAGTTTTTCACTAGCGGGAGTTTCCTACGAGCAGTACTTC.

The rearrangement links TRBV29-1 to TRBJ2-7, with 8 nucleotides matching TRBD2. J was trimmed by 3 bases and V by 4 bases; bases with no gene match: 8. Per the germline V gene, CDR1 is SQVTM and CDR2 is ANQGSEA. CDR3 size: 14 residues. In nucleotides, the CDR3 is TGCAGCGTTGCGGGACTAGATTCTATCTACGAGCAGTACTTC. Translation gives CSVAGLDSIYEQYF.

This chain links TRBV20-1 with TRBJ1-5; possibly TRBD1 for D (5 bases). The germline V gene has CDR1 DFQATT and CDR2 SNEGSKA (reference sequence). Between the trimmed V and J ends, which lost 7 bases and 1 base, there was a span of 11 bases. The CDR3 loop spans 13 amino acids. CDR3 loop: CSVQGWSNQPQHF. In nucleotides, the CDR3 is TGCAGTGTTCAGGGTTGGAGCAATCAGCCCCAGCATTTT.

Ten or more counts support this clonotype. The J gene is TRBJ1-5, the V gene TRBV7-2, with TRBD1 matching 7 bases. V gave up 5 bases and J gave up 7 bases; unmatched junction bases: 5. The CDR3 extends over 13 amino acids. CDR1 SGHTA and CDR2 FQGNSA come from the germline V gene. The CDR3 reads CASSDRVGQPQHF. The CDR3 DNA reads TGTGCCAGCAGCGACAGGGTTGGGCAGCCCCAGCATTTT. Drawing the rest from reference TRBV7-2 and TRBJ1-5, the complete variable domain is GAGVSQSPSNKVTEKGKDVELRCDPISGHTALYWYRQSLGQGLEFLIYFQGNSAPDKSGLPSDRFSAERTGGSVSTLTIQRTQQEDSAVYLCASSDRVGQPQHFGDGTRLSIL.

This clonotype was seen a few times. The genes are TRBV6-6 and TRBJ2-5, with 10 bases fitting TRBD2. The CDR3 totals 15 residues. Germline V CDR1 and CDR2: MNHNY, SVGAGI (reference sequence). After removal of 8 bases from V and 2 bases from J, the junction contained 8 bases not matched to a gene. The CDR3 nucleotides are TGTGCCAGCGAAGGGGTAGCGGGAGGTCAAGAGACCCAGTACTTC. Translated: CASEGVAGGQETQYF.

The sample holds a few counts of this clonotype. The chain has TRBV12-3 or TRBV12-4 and TRBJ2-7, with 7 bases aligning to TRBD1. The CDR3 runs 13 residues. Trimming cost V 8 bases and J 0 bases; bases outside gene matches: 4. The CDR3: CASAGDSSYEQYF. The CDR3 region has the DNA TGTGCCAGCGCAGGGGACAGCTCCTACGAGCAGTACTTC.

This clonotype occurred a few times. This rearrangement joins TRBV11-1 to TRBJ2-1; no clear D gene. CDR3 length: 17 residues. Germline CDR1 SGHAT, CDR2 FQDESV (reference sequence). Trimming stripped 3 bases from V and 0 bases from J, with 15 bases between. In DNA form, the CDR3 reads TGTGCCAGCAGCTTTGGCACAGCTATTAGCTCCTACAATGAGCAGTTCTTC. Protein: CASSFGTAISSYNEQFF.

The CDR3 bases are TGTGCCAGTGAGGGGGACAGGGGGCATTTTTTTCAGCCCCAGCATTTT. Translation: CASEGDRGHFFQPQHF. The rearrangement links TRBV19 to TRBJ1-5, with 12 bases aligning to TRBD1. Germline V lookup: CDR1 LNHDA, CDR2 SQIVND (reference sequence). J gave up 6 bases and V 8 bases, and 11 bases lay outside the gene matches. This CDR3 spans 16 amino acids.

This clonotype was detected a few times. The chain uses TRBV28 and TRBJ2-3, with 9 bases fitting TRBD2. The V gene's germline CDR1 is MDHEN and CDR2 SYDVKM. V gave up 3 bases and J gave up 0 bases; unmatched junction bases: 7. This CDR3 is 17 amino acids long. The CDR3 reads CASSFYERGASTDTQYF. CDR3 in DNA: TGTGCCAGCAGTTTTTATGAGCGGGGGGCCAGCACAGATACGCAGTATTTT.

This clonotype appeared a few times. In nucleotides, the CDR3 is TGTGCCAGCTCACCATACCTTCTCCGGGACAGCTCCTACAATGAGCAGTTCTTC. Its translation is CASSPYLLRDSSYNEQFF. J is TRBJ2-1 and V is TRBV18; 7 bases line up with TRBD1. CDR1 and CDR2 (germline): KGHSH, LQKENI. This CDR3 contains 18 residues. With 2 bases clipped from V and 0 bases from J, the junction kept 10 bases outside the gene matches.

This chain connects TRBV19 to TRBJ2-1; D is perhaps TRBD1 or TRBD2 (5 bases each). Germline CDR1 reads LNHDA; CDR2 reads SQIVND (reference sequence). Trimming took 4 bases from V and 5 from J, leaving 6 bases between them. The CDR3 has 12 residues. In DNA, the CDR3 is TGTGCCAGTAGTACGGGGCACAATGAGCAGTTCTTC. Amino acids: CASSTGHNEQFF.

The chain couples TRBV6-1 to TRBJ2-7; D tentatively reads TRBD1 or TRBD2 (6 bases each). The CDR3 is 15 residues long. The germline CDR1 and CDR2 sequences are MNHNS and SASEGT. V was cut by 3 bases and J by 1 base, with 13 bases left in between. CDR3 in DNA: TGTGCCAGCAGTGATCTGGGGGGCTTGTCCTACGAGCAGTACTTC. Translated: CASSDLGGLSYEQYF.

This clonotype was found a few times. The V and J genes are TRBV6-1 and TRBJ1-1; no reliable D call. The germline CDR1 and CDR2 sequences are MNHNS and SASEGT. Trimming shortened V by 8 bases and J by 5 bases, and 18 bases separated the two germline ends. The CDR3 contains 14 residues. Here the CDR3 DNA reads TGTGCCAGCCGTGGACCCCGGAGCGGAACTGAAGCTTTCTTT. It translates to CASRGPRSGTEAFF.

V is TRBV6-6 and J is TRBJ2-3; D call uncertain. CDR1 and CDR2 (germline): MNHNY, SVGAGI (reference sequence). V lost 5 bases and J lost 3, with 12 bases in between. The CDR3 totals 14 residues. CDR3 bases: TGTGCCAGCAGTCGGAACATTAGGACAGATACGCAGTATTTT. Residues: CASSRNIRTDTQYF.

This clonotype was seen a few times. The V call is TRBV2, the J call TRBJ2-2; tentative D call: TRBD2 (6 bases). Per the germline V gene, CDR1 is SNHLY and CDR2 is FYNNEI. The CDR3 contains 16 residues. V was trimmed by 6 bases and J by 0 bases, leaving 14 bases between them. The CDR3 coding sequence is TGTGCCAGCAGCGCGGGACGGCCTGCGAACACCGGGGAGCTGTTTTTT. As protein: CASSAGRPANTGELFF.

The chain links TRBV3-1 to TRBJ2-7; D is possibly TRBD1 or TRBD2 (5 bases each). V was trimmed by 5 bases and J by 1 base, leaving 15 bases between them. This CDR3 has 15 amino acids. CDR1 and CDR2 (germline): LGHDT, YNNKEL (reference sequence). The CDR3 nucleotides are TGTGCCAGCAGCAAATGGGACGAACTTTCCTACGAGCAGTACTTC. Translating gives CASSKWDELSYEQYF.

This clonotype was detected a few times. V and J are TRBV7-6 and TRBJ1-2; TRBD1 matches 9 bases. Germline V gene data show CDR1 as SGHVS and CDR2 as FNYEAQ. The junction had 7 bases not matched to a gene; V was cut back by 3 bases and J by 8 bases. The CDR3 covers 14 residues. CDR3: CASSLDGQGQGYTF. For the CDR3, the DNA is TGTGCCAGCAGCTTGGACGGACAGGGGCAAGGCTACACCTTC.

The gene calls are TRBV4-1 and TRBJ1-3; a weak D match, TRBD1 (5 bases). Looked up from germline, CDR1 is MGHRA and CDR2 is YSYEKL. This CDR3 region has 19 residues. Trimming cost V 2 bases and J 4 bases, with 24 bases left between them. CDR3 residues: CASSQMEGAGPGRGNTIYF. CDR3 DNA sequence: TGCGCCAGCAGCCAAATGGAGGGTGCGGGGCCCGGCCGGGGAAACACCATATATTTT.

This clonotype occurred once. The chain carries TRBV27 and TRBJ2-5; D is possibly TRBD1 (5 bases). Per the germline V gene, CDR1 is MNHEY and CDR2 is SMNVEV (reference sequence). Trimming shortened V by 2 bases and J by 1 base, and 11 bases separated the two germline ends. CDR3 length equals 15 residues. In DNA form, the CDR3 reads TGTGCCAGCAGTTTAGGGGCTTTAGGCCAAGAGACCCAGTACTTC. Protein sequence: CASSLGALGQETQYF.